This T cell receptor (beta chain) was documented in a study of blood T cells in healthy people across ages. Study findings and constraints: Significant beta diversity loss was already apparent by age approximately 38, declining roughly linearly. Long-lived donors carried more naive CD4+ cells and greater diversity than aged donors.

Next came a second PCR, run for about 7 to 12 cycles, which used a sample-barcoded 5' primer along with a J-beta primer mix. A 12-random-nucleotide template-switch adaptor tagged each cDNA molecule. TCRdb re-called the 5' RACE reads with MiXCR, one entry per CDR3 protein. Of around 1.5 million distinct CDR3 sequences in the sample, roughly 59% are singletons; the top ten hold 6.7%. Germline V CDR1 and CDR2: SEHNR, FQNEAQ (reference sequence). V lost 5 bases and J lost 2, with 10 bases in between. The CDR3 loop spans 13 amino acids. Notes on this clonotype: As yet, its antigen is unknown.

PBMCs numbering at least 6.5 million were isolated per sample. The chain has TRBV7-9 and TRBJ2-7; D uncertain. The material sequenced was blood. The clonotype comes from a young man in good health. The CDR3 sequence: CASSTPSTYEQYF. DNA of the CDR3: TGTGCCAGCAGCACCCCGTCAACCTACGAGCAGTACTTC.